This TCR beta chain originates from a study of T-cell memory formation after mild COVID-19. The table lists this clonotype with a few counts. Its antigen is as yet unknown. TCRdb reanalysed the 5' RACE reads using MiXCR and keeps one entry per CDR3 protein. The sample consists of a few hundred thousand distinct CDR3 sequences, approximately 22% of them appearing once. The study's findings and limits: Clones that got smaller from day 15 to 85 had even CD4/CD8, while clones growing later tipped toward CD4+. Certain responding clones were present in pre-infection memory, suggesting participation of cross-reactive memory.

This TCR derives from a man aged 18 to 29 who had mild COVID-19 (a few samples of this study predate the infection). Cell type and time point are not known. Sequencing was done on a sample of PBMCs or a T cell subset sorted from them (not recorded which).

The CDR3 loop reads CASSPRGFEETQYF. CDR3 bases: TGTGCCAGCTCACCTAGGGGATTTGAGGAGACCCAGTACTTC. The chain recombines TRBV18 with TRBJ2-5; TRBD1 is a possible D gene (5 bases). The CDR3 totals 14 residues. Germline V gene data show CDR1 as KGHSH and CDR2 as LQKENI. Deletions cut 3 bases from V and 5 bases from J, with 13 bases between.